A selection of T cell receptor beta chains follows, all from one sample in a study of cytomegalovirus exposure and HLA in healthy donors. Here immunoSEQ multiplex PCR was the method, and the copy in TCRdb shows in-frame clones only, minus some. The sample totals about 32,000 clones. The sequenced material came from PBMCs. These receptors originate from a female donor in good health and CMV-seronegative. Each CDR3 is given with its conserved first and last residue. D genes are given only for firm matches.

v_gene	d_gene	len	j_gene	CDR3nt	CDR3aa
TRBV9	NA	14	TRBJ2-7	TGTGCCAGCAGCGTAACAGGGAACTCCTACGAGCAGTACTTC	CASSVTGNSYEQYF
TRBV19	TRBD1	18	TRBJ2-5	TGTGCCAGTAGTATAGACCGGGACAGGGGGCGAGTTTGTAAGACCCAGTACTTC	CASSIDRDRGRVCKTQYF
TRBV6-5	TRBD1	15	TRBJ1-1	TGTGCCAGCAGTGCGGACAGGGGTGGGAGCACTGAAGCTTTCTTT	CASSADRGGSTEAFF
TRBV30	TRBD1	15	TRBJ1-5	TGTGCCTGGAGTGAGGGGACAGGGGCTCATCAGCCCCAGCATTTT	CAWSEGTGAHQPQHF
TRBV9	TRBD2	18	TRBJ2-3	TGTGCCAGCAGCCCAGGGACTAGCGGGGGGGCCCCGGCAGATACGCAGTATTTT	CASSPGTSGGAPADTQYF
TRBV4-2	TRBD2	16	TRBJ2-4	TGTGCCAGCAGCCAACTAGCGGGGGGTTCCTCACGCATTCAGTACTTC	CASSQLAGGSSRIQYF
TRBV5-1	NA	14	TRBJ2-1	TGCGCCAGCAACCCCGGGAGCACGAACAATGAGCAGTTCTTC	CASNPGSTNNEQFF
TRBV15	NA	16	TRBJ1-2	TGTGCCACCAGCAGAGAGGTGGGGGGAGGTTACTATGGCTACACCTTC	CATSREVGGGYYGYTF
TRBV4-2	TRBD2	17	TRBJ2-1	TGTGCCAGCAGCCAAGACGGACTAGCGGGGGGGGCGCTTGAGCAGTTCTTC	CASSQDGLAGGALEQFF
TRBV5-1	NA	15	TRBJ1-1	TGCGCCAGCAGCTCGACGACAGCAACGAACACTGAAGCTTTCTTT	CASSSTTATNTEAFF
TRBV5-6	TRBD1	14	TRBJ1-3	TGTGCCAGCAGCTTAACAGGGGCAGCTAACACCATATATTTT	CASSLTGAANTIYF
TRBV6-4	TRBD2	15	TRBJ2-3	TGTGCCAGCAGTGACGTAGCGGGGAGCACAGATACGCAGTATTTT	CASSDVAGSTDTQYF
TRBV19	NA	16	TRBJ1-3	TGTGCCAGTAGTAGATCGACAGGATCGTCTGGAAACACCATATATTTT	CASSRSTGSSGNTIYF
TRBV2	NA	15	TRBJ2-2	TGTGCCAGCAGTGAGTGGACTCCGAACACCGGGGAGCTGTTTTTT	CASSEWTPNTGELFF
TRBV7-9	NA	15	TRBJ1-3	TGTGCCAGCAGCCCTACAGGTATCTCTGGAAACACCATATATTTT	CASSPTGISGNTIYF
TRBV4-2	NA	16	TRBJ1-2	TGTGCCAGCAGCCCCAAGGTCCAGGACAGCATCTATGGCTACACCTTC	CASSPKVQDSIYGYTF
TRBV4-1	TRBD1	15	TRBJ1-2	TGCGCCAGCAGCCTTGGGACAGCGCAAAACTATGGCTACACCTTC	CASSLGTAQNYGYTF
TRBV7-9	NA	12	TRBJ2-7	TGTGCCAGCAGCTTGGGGAGCTACGAGCAGTACTTC	CASSLGSYEQYF
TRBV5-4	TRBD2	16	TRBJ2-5	TGTGCCAGCAGCTTGGGGGTACTAGCGGGGGTGGAGACCCAGTACTTC	CASSLGVLAGVETQYF
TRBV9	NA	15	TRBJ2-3	TGTGCCAGCAGCGTATTCCGGGGTCAGGCAGATACGCAGTATTTT	CASSVFRGQADTQYF
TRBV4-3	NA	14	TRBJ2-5	TGCGCCAGCAGCCAACAGGGGACCCAAGAGACCCAGTACTTC	CASSQQGTQETQYF
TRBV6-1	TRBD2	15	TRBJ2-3	TGTGCCAGCAGGCGGGGGGGCTACAACACAGATACGCAGTATTTT	CASRRGGYNTDTQYF
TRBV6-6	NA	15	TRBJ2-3	TGTGCCAGCAGTTCCGGGACTGGGAGCACAGATACGCAGTATTTT	CASSSGTGSTDTQYF
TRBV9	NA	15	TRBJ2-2	TGTGCCAGCAGCGTAGGTCAGGGTGGGACCGGGGAGCTGTTTTTT	CASSVGQGGTGELFF
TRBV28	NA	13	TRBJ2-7	TGTGCCAGCAGGGAGACTAGATCCTACGAGCAGTACTTC	CASRETRSYEQYF
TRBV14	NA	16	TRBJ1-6	TGTGCCAGCAGCCAAGACACAGGGAACCCGAATTCACCCCTCCACTTT	CASSQDTGNPNSPLHF
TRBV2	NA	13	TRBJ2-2	TGTGCCAGCACTTCCCCGAACACCGGGGAGCTGTTTTTT	CASTSPNTGELFF
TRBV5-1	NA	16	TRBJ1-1	TGCGCCAGCAGCTTGGTTTTCCAGGGCCCGGGGACTGAAGATTTCTTT	CASSLVFQGPGTEDFF
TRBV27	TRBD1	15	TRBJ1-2	TGTGCCAGCAGTTCAGGACAGGGTGATAAGGATGGCTACACCTTC	CASSSGQGDKDGYTF
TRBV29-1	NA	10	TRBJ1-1	TGCGGGGGGTGGAACACTGAAGCTTTCTTT	CGGWNTEAFF
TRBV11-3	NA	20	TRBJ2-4	TGTGCCAGCAGCTCCGCCCGGTGGGGGGACCCCCCTCTAGCCAAAAACATTCAGTACTTC	CASSSARWGDPPLAKNIQYF
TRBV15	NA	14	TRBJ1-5	TGTGCCACCAGCAGGAAGACAGTTTATCAGCCCCAGCATTTT	CATSRKTVYQPQHF
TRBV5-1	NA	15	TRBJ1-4	TGCGCCAGCAGCACCCCGGCGGGGGGAACCCAAAAACTGTTTTTT	CASSTPAGGTQKLFF
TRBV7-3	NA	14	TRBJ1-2	TGTGCCAGCAGCCTCGACGGGGGAATACACGGCTACACCTTC	CASSLDGGIHGYTF
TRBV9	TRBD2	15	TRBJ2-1	TGTGCCAGCAGCGTAGATCCTAGCGGAGACAATGAGCAGTTCTTC	CASSVDPSGDNEQFF
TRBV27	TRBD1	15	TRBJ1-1	TGTGCCAGCAGTGCATGGACAGGGGAAAACACTGAAGCTTTCTTT	CASSAWTGENTEAFF
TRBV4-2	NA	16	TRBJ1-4	TGTGCCAGCAGCCAAGACGGCGGGGGCGGTGGTGAAAAACTGTTTTTT	CASSQDGGGGGEKLFF
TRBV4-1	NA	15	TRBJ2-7	TGCGCCAGCAGCCAAGCAAACAGGGCTACCTACGAGCAGTACTTC	CASSQANRATYEQYF
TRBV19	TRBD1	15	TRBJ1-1	TGTGCCAGTAGTATCACAGGGGACTTTAACACTGAAGCTTTCTTT	CASSITGDFNTEAFF
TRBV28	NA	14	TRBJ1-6	TGTGCCAGCAGGGAGGGCCCGAGGAATTCACCCCTCCACTTT	CASREGPRNSPLHF